This T cell receptor (beta chain) came from a study of technical replicates of blood from several donors. Assay: immunoSEQ multiplex PCR; the TCRdb copy retains only in-frame clones and omits some. The table shows some 74,000 clones, with roughly 92% occurring only once. From germline, CDR1 is SGDLS and CDR2 YYNGEE. V gave up 4 bases and J gave up 1 base, with 11 bases separating them. There are 14 residues in the CDR3. The V gene is TRBV9, the J gene TRBJ1-1; D might be TRBD1 (6 bases). This TCR derives from a human donor in good health. The sample comprised T cells isolated from PBMCs. The CDR3 spells CASSKLQGNTEAFF. CDR3 in DNA: TGTGCCAGCAGCAAATTACAGGGGAACACTGAAGCTTTCTTT.